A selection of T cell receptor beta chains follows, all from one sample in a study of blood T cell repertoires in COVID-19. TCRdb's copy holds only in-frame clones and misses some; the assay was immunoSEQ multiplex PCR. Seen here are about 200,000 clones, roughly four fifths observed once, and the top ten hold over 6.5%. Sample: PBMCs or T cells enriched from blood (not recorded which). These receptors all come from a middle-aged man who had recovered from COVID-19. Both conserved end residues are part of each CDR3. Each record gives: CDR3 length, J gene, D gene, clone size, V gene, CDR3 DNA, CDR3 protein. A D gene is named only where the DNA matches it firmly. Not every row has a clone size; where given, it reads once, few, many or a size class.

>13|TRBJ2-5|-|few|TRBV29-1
TGCAGCGCCCGGACAGAAGGACAAGAGACCCAGTACTTC
CSARTEGQETQYF
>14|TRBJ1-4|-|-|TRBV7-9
TGTGCCAGCAGTTTAGGCAGGGCGAATGAAAAACTGTTTTTT
CASSLGRANEKLFF
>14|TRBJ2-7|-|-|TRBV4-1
TGCGCCAGCAGCGAAGAGGGACTTGGGGGGGAGCAGTACTTC
CASSEEGLGGEQYF
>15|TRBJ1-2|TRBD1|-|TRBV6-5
TGTGCCAGCAGTTGGGGGACAGGGGGCGACTATGGCTACACCTTC
CASSWGTGGDYGYTF
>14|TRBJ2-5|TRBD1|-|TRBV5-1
TGCGCCAGCAGCTTACAGGGGGCGGAGGAGACCCAGTACTTC
CASSLQGAEETQYF
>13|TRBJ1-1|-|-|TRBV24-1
TGTGCCACCAATTACGGGGAGGGGACTGAAGCTTTCTTT
CATNYGEGTEAFF
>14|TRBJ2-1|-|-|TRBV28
TGTGCCAGCAGTTCACTAGACAGGAACAATGAGCAGTTCTTC
CASSSLDRNNEQFF
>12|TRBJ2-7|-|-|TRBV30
TGTGCCTGGAGTGGTCAGGGCTACGAGCAGTACTTC
CAWSGQGYEQYF
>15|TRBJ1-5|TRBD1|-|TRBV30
TGTGCCTGGAATCCCGGGACAGGGGGTTATCAGCCCCAGCATTTT
CAWNPGTGGYQPQHF
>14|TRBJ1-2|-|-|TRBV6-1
TGTGCCAGCAGTGAACCAGGGCATGGGTATGGCTACACCTTC
CASSEPGHGYGYTF
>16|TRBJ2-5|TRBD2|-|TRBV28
TGTGCCAGCAGCCGGGGACTAGCGGGGGGGCGTGAGACCCAGTACTTC
CASSRGLAGGRETQYF
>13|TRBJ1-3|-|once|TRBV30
TGTGCCTGGCGGGTGCACTCTGGAAACACCATATATTTT
CAWRVHSGNTIYF
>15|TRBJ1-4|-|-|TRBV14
TGTGCCAGCAGCCTTAGACCCGGGCAGGGAGAAAAACTGTTTTTT
CASSLRPGQGEKLFF
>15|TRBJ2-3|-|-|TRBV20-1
TGCAGTGCTAGTCCTCGGGGCGGGGGCACAGATACGCAGTATTTT
CSASPRGGGTDTQYF
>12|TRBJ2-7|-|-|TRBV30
TGTGCCTGGACCCTACAGGGTTCTGAGCAGTACTTC
CAWTLQGSEQYF
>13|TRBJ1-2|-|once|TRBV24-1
TGTGCCACGGAGGACAGCTCTAAGTATGGCTACACCTTC
CATEDSSKYGYTF
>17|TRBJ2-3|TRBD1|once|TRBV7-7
TGTGCCAGCAGCTGCCGAACAGGGGGCAGGTCCACAGATACGCAGTATTTT
CASSCRTGGRSTDTQYF
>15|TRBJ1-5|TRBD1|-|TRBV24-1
TGTGCCACCAGTGATAGACAGGGAAGCAATCAGCCCCAGCATTTT
CATSDRQGSNQPQHF
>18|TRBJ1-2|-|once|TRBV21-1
TGTGCCAGCAGCAAAGCGAAGCTCAGGGGGTTAGGTCTCGGTGGCTACACCTTC
CASSKAKLRGLGLGGYTF
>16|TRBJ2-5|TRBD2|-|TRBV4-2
TGTGCCAGCAGCCAAGACTGGACTAGCGGGGTAGAGACCCAGTACTTC
CASSQDWTSGVETQYF
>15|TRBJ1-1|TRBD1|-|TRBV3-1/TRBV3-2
TGTGCCAGCAGACATACCGGGACAGTGAACACTGAAGCTTTCTTT
CASRHTGTVNTEAFF
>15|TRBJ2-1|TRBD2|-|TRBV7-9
TGTGCCAGCAGCACCGTAACTAGCGGTTTCAATGAGCAGTTCTTC
CASSTVTSGFNEQFF